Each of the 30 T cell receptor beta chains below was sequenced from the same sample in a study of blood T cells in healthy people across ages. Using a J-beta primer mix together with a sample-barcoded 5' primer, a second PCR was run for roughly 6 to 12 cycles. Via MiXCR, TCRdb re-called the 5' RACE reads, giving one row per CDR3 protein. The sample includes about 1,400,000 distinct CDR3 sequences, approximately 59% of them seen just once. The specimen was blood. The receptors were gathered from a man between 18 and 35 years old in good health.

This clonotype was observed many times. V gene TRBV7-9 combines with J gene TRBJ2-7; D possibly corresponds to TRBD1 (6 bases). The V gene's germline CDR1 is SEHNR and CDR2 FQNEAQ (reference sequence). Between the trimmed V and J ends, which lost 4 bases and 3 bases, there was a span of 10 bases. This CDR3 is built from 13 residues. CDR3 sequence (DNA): TGTGCCAGCAGCTCCGGACAGAACTACGAGCAGTACTTC. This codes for CASSSGQNYEQYF.

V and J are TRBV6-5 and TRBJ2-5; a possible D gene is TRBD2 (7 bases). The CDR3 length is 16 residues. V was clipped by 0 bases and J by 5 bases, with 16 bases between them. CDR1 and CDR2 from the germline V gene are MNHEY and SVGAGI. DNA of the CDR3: TGTGCCAGCAGTTACTCCGGGGAGGGGGAGTGGGAGACCCAGTACTTC. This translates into CASSYSGEGEWETQYF.

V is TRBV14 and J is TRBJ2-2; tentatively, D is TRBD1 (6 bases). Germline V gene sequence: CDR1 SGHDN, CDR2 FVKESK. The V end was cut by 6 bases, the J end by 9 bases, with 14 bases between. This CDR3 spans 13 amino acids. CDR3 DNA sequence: TGTGCCAGCAGAGGACAGAATCTCAGGGAGCTGTTTTTT. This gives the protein CASRGQNLRELFF.

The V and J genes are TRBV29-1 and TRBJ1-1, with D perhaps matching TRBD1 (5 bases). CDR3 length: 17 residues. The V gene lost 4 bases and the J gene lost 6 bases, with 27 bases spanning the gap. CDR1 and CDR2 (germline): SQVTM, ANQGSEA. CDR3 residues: CSVVSWFRGQKVPEAFF. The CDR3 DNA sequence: TGCAGCGTTGTTAGTTGGTTCCGAGGACAAAAAGTTCCTGAAGCTTTCTTT.

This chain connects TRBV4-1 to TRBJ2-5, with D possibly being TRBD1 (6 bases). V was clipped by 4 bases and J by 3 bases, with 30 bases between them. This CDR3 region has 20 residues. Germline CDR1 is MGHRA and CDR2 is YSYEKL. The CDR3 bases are TGCGCCAGCAGCCCAAATCCGGGACACACGGTTGGGAACACGGAAGAGACCCAGTACTTC. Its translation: CASSPNPGHTVGNTEETQYF.

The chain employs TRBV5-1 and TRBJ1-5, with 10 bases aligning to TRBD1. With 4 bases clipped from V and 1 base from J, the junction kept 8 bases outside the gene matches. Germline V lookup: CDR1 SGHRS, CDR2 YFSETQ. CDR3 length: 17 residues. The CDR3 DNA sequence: TGCGCCAGCAGCGCCGGGACAGGGGAATGGAGCAATCAGCCCCAGCATTTT. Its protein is CASSAGTGEWSNQPQHF. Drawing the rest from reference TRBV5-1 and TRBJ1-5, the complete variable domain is KAGVTQTPRYLIKTRGQQVTLSCSPISGHRSVSWYQQTPGQGLQFLFEYFSETQRNKGNFPGRFSGRQFSNSRSEMNVSTLELGDSALYLCASSAGTGEWSNQPQHFGDGTRLSIL.

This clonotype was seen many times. The CDR3 region is CASSFLAKNIQYF. The CDR3 coding sequence is TGTGCCAGCAGTTTTCTAGCCAAAAACATTCAGTACTTC. V usage is TRBV28 and J usage is TRBJ2-4; D not certain. This CDR3 is built from 13 residues. Germline V gene sequence: CDR1 MDHEN, CDR2 SYDVKM. V was trimmed by 3 bases and J by 0 bases, leaving 3 bases between them.

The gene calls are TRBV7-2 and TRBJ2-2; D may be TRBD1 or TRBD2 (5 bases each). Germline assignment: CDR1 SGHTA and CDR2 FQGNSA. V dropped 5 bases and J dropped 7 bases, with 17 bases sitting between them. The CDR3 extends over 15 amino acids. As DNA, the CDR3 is TGTGCCAGCAGCCCCCTGTGGGGGAGCGGCGGGGAGCTGTTTTTT. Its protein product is CASSPLWGSGGELFF.

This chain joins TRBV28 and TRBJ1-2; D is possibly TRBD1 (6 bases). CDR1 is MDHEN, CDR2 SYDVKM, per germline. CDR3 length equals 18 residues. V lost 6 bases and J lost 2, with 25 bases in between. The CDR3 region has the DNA TGTGCCAGCAGCCTAGACCCGCGGGGGCTAGACCCGAACTATGGCTACACCTTC. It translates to CASSLDPRGLDPNYGYTF.

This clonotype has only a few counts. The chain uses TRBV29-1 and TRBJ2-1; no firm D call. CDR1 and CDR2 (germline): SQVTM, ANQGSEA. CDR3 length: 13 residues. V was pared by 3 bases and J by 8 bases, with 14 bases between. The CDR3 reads CSVDRPVGDEQFF. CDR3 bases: TGCAGCGTTGATCGCCCGGTCGGTGATGAGCAGTTCTTC.

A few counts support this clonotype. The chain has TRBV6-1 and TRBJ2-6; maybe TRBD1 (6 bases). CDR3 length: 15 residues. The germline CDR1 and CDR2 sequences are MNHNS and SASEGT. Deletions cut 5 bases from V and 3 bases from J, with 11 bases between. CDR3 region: CASSQQGDGANVLTF. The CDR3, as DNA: TGTGCCAGCAGTCAACAGGGCGATGGGGCCAACGTCCTGACTTTC.

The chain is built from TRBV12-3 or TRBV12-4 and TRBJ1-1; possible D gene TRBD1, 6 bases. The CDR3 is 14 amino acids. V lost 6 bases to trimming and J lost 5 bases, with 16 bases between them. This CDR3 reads CASSPTGWATEAFF. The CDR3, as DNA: TGTGCCAGCAGCCCAACAGGGTGGGCGACTGAAGCTTTCTTT.

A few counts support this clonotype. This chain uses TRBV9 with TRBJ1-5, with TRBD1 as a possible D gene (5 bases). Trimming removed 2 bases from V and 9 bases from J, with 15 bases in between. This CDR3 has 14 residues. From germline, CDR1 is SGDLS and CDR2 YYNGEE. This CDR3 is CASSVEPGSWPQHF. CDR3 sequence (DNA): TGTGCCAGCAGCGTGGAACCAGGGAGCTGGCCCCAGCATTTT.

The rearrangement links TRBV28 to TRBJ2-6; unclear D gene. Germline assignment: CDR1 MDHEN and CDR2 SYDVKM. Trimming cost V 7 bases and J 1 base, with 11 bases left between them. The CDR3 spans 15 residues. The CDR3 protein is CASTLARSGANVLTF. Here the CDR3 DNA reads TGTGCCAGCACCCTGGCGCGGTCTGGGGCCAACGTCCTGACTTTC. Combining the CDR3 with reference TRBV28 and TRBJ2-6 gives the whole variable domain DVKVTQSSRYLVKRTGEKVFLECVQDMDHENMFWYRQDPGLGLRLIYFSYDVKMKEKGDIPEGYSVSREKKERFSLILESASTNQTSMYLCASTLARSGANVLTFGAGSRLTVL.

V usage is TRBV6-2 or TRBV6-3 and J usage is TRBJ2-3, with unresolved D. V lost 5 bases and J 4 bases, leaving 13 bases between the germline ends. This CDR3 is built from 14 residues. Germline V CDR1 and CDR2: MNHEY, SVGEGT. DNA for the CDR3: TGTGCCAGCAGTCAACCGGTAACACCAGATACGCAGTATTTT. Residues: CASSQPVTPDTQYF.

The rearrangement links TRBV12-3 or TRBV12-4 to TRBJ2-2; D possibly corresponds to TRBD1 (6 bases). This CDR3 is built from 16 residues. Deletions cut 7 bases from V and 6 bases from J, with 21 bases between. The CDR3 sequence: CASTFALVEGAGELFF. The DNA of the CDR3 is TGTGCCAGCACCTTCGCACTCGTAGAGGGGGCCGGGGAGCTGTTTTTT.

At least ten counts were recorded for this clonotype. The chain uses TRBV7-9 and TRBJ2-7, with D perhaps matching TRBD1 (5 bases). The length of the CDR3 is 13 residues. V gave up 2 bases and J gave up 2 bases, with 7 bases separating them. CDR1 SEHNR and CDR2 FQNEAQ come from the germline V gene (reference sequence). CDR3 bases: TGTGCCAGCAGCTTACCAGGGACCTACGAGCAGTACTTC. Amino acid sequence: CASSLPGTYEQYF.

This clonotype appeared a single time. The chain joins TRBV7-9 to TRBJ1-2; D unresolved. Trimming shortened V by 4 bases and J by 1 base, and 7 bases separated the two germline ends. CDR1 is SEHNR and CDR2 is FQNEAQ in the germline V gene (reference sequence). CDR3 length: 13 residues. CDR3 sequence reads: CASSYGFNYGYTF. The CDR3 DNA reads TGTGCCAGCAGCTACGGATTTAACTATGGCTACACCTTC.

The CDR3 nucleotides read TGTGCCTGCCGGACGGATCCCGAAGAGACCCAGTACTTC. Encoded protein: CACRTDPEETQYF. V and J are TRBV12-3 or TRBV12-4 and TRBJ2-5; D gene ambiguous. The CDR3 runs to 13 residues. Trimming pared 11 bases from V and 3 bases from J, leaving 16 bases between.

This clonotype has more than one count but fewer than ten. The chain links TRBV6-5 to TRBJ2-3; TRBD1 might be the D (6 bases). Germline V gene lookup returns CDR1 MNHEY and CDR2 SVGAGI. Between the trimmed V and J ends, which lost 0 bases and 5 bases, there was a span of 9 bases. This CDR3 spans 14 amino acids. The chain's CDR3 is CASSYSRGGDTQYF. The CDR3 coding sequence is TGTGCCAGCAGTTACTCTAGAGGGGGAGATACGCAGTATTTT.

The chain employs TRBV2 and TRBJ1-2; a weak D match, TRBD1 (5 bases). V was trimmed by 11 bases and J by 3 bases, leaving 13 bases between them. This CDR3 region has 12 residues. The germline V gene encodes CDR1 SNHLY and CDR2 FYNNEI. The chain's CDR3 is CAATGTDYGYTF. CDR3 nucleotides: TGTGCCGCGACCGGGACCGACTATGGCTACACCTTC.

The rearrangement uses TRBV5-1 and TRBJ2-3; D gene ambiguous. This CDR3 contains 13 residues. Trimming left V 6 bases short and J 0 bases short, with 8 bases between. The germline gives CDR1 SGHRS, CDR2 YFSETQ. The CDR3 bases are TGCGCCAGCACCTCCCATAGCACAGATACGCAGTATTTT. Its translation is CASTSHSTDTQYF.

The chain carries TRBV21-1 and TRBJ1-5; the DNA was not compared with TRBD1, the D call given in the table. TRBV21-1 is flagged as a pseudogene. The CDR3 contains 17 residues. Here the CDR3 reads CASSKAPGLVSDQPQHF. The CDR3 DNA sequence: TGTGCCAGCAGCAAAGCGCCCGGGCTCGTTTCCGATCAGCCCCAGCATTTT.

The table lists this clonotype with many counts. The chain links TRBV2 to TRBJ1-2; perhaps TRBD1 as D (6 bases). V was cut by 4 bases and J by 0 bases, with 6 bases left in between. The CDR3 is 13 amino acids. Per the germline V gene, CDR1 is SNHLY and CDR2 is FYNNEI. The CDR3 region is CASSGTANYGYTF. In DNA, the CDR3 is TGTGCCAGCAGTGGGACAGCTAACTATGGCTACACCTTC.

The CDR3 sequence: CSTTTGSSYEQYF. CDR3 DNA: TGCAGCACCACGACAGGGAGCTCCTACGAGCAGTACTTC. The chain has TRBV20-1 and TRBJ2-7; TRBD1 matches at 7 bases. The CDR3 spans 13 residues. CDR1 and CDR2 from the germline V gene are DFQATT and SNEGSKA (reference sequence).

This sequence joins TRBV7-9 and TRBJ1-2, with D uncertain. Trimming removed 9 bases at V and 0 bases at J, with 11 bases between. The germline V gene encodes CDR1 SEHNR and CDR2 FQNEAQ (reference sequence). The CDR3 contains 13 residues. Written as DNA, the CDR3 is TGTGCCAGTGTTCAGGATTCTAACTATGGCTACACCTTC. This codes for CASVQDSNYGYTF.

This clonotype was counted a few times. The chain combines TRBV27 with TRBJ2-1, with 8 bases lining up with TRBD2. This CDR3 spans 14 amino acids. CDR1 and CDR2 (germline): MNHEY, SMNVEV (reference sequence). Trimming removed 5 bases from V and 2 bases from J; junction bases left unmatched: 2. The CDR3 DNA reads TGTGCCAGCAGTCCACTAGCGGCCTACAATGAGCAGTTCTTC. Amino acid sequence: CASSPLAAYNEQFF.

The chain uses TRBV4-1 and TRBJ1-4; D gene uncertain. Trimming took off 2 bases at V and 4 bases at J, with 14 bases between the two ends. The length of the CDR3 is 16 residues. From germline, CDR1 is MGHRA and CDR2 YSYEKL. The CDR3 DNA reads TGCGCCAGCAGCCAACGGCCGTCGGACCTTAATGAAAAACTGTTTTTT. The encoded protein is CASSQRPSDLNEKLFF.

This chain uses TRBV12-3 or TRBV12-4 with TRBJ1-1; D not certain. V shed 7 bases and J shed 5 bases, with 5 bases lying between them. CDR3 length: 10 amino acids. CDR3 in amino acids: CASITTEAFF. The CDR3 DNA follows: TGTGCCAGCATCACGACTGAAGCTTTCTTT.

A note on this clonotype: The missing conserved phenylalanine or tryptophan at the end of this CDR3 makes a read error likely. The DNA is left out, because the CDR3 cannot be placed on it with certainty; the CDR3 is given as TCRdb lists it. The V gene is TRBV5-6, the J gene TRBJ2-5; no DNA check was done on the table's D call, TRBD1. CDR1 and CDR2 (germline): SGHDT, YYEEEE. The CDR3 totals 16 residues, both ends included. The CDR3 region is CASSPAVPGVGYTFGS.